This T cell receptor (beta chain) appears in the sequencing data of a study of CD8+CD57+ T cells in acquired aplastic anemia. Study context: Sorted CD4+ and CD8+ cells yielded approximately 3.4 ug of DNA on average. Study observations and caveats: CD8+ Simpson's diversity did not differ significantly between patients and controls.

Comments on this clonotype: Its antigen is still unknown.

This CDR3 spans 20 amino acids. Germline CDR1 is LNHNV and CDR2 is YYDKDF (reference sequence). With V trimmed by 3 bases and J by 1 base, 17 bases remained unmatched. Selection for sequencing was limited to patients who had shown CD8+CD57+ cell expansion by flow cytometry. Among the patients, all had severe acquired aplastic anemia. TCR beta VDJ and CDR3 profiles were obtained from a genomic DNA template. TCRdb reanalysed the reads using MiXCR and keeps one entry per CDR3 protein. The table lists a few hundred thousand distinct CDR3 sequences, roughly 53% of them singletons. Material for sequencing was sorted CD4+, CD8+, or CD8+CD57+ T cells (not recorded which) from PBMCs. The rearrangement uses TRBV15 and TRBJ2-3, with TRBD2 identical over 9 bases. This clonotype originated in a human donor with aplastic anemia. CDR3: CATSSPSGGAGGPGTDTQYF. CDR3 sequence (DNA): TGTGCCACCAGCAGTCCTTCAGGGGGAGCGGGGGGTCCGGGCACAGATACGCAGTATTTT. Full variable domain (missing parts from reference TRBV15 and TRBJ2-3): DAMVIQNPRYQVTQFGKPVTLSCSQTLNHNVMYWYQQKSSQAPKLLFHYYDKDFNNEADTPDNFQSRRPNTSFCFLDIRSPGLGDTAMYLCATSSPSGGAGGPGTDTQYFGPGTRLTVL.